Shown below are 20 T cell receptor beta chains from a single sample sequenced in a study of T-cell reconstitution after alpha-beta-depleted transplantation in children. Preparing the TCRbeta library involved the use of unique molecular identifiers. TCRdb re-called the PCR reads through MiXCR, storing one row per CDR3 protein. The data show approximately 82,000 distinct CDR3 sequences, around 16% seen once. Material: PBMCs, mostly from graft donor cells, obtained 180 days after TCRalphabeta/CD19-depleted stem cell transplant. The source of these receptors is a male patient aged 2 to 10 who had a stem cell transplant for acute lymphoblastic leukemia, so the T cells may come from the graft donor.

This clonotype was detected a few times. The V call is TRBV7-9, the J call TRBJ2-7; 7 bases are shared with TRBD1. V was clipped by 5 bases and J by 1 base; unmatched bases: 8. Per the germline V gene, CDR1 is SEHNR and CDR2 is FQNEAQ (reference sequence). This CDR3 spans 15 amino acids. The chain's CDR3 is CASSPRPGQSYEQYF. CDR3 sequence (DNA): TGTGCCAGCAGCCCCCGGCCGGGACAGTCCTACGAGCAGTACTTC.

The chain couples TRBV27 to TRBJ2-2; D is ambiguous. Trimming removed 8 bases from V and 1 base from J, with 5 bases in between. Germline CDR1 and CDR2: MNHEY and SMNVEV (reference sequence). This CDR3 is built from 12 residues. The CDR3 DNA reads as TGTGCCAGCCCTGTGAACACCGGGGAGCTGTTTTTT. It specifies CASPVNTGELFF.

The V and J genes are TRBV10-1 and TRBJ2-2; D remains unclear. V shed 3 bases and J shed 9 bases, with 8 bases lying between them. The CDR3 totals 12 residues. Germline V gene data show CDR1 as WNHNN and CDR2 as SYGVQD (reference sequence). The CDR3: CASSDGPRELFF. The CDR3 nucleotides read TGCGCCAGCAGTGATGGCCCGAGGGAGCTGTTTTTT.

This clonotype was counted between two and nine times. The rearrangement uses TRBV4-2 and TRBJ1-1; the match to TRBD1 covers 9 bases. Germline V gene lookup returns CDR1 LGHNA and CDR2 YNFKEQ. With 4 bases clipped from V and 5 bases from J, the junction kept 11 bases outside the gene matches. The CDR3 has 16 residues. As DNA, the CDR3 is TGTGCCAGCAGCCCGAGAGACAGGGGGTCAGGGACTGAAGCTTTCTTT. Translation: CASSPRDRGSGTEAFF.

This clonotype showed up just once. The chain combines TRBV12-3 or TRBV12-4 with TRBJ1-1; D gene unclear. The germline V and J ends were trimmed by 6 bases and 8 bases, with 13 bases remaining between them. The CDR3 contains 12 residues. CDR3 in amino acids: CASSPDTAEAFF. The CDR3 DNA is TGTGCCAGCAGCCCAGACACGGCCGAAGCTTTCTTT.

The V call is TRBV11-2, the J call TRBJ2-5, with D perhaps matching TRBD1 or TRBD2 (5 bases each). The V gene's germline CDR1 is SGHAT and CDR2 FQNNGV. CDR3 size: 13 residues. V was cut by 8 bases and J by 1 base, with 11 bases left in between. CDR3 bases: TGTGCCAGCGCACTGGGGACCCAAGAGACCCAGTACTTC. This encodes CASALGTQETQYF. The whole variable domain, filled in from reference TRBV11-2 and TRBJ2-5, reads EAGVAQSPRYKIIEKRQSVAFWCNPISGHATLYWYQQILGQGPKLLIQFQNNGVVDDSQLPKDRFSAERLKGVDSTLKIQPAKLEDSAVYLCASALGTQETQYFGPGTRLLVL.

This sequence joins TRBV21-1 and TRBJ2-5. TRBV21-1 is a documented pseudogene. The CDR3 loop spans 16 amino acids. The CDR3: CASSKGRSLRQETQYF. The CDR3, as DNA: TGTGCCAGCAGCAAGGGAAGGTCGCTTCGTCAAGAGACCCAGTACTTC.

This clonotype was counted only a few times. This chain uses TRBV24-1 with TRBJ2-6, with a weak D call TRBD2 (7 bases). The CDR3 is made up of 16 amino acids. Per the germline V gene, CDR1 is KGHDR and CDR2 is SFDVKD. The V and J ends lost 0 bases and 4 bases respectively, with 9 bases between them. CDR3 in amino acids: CATSDLGGAGANVLTF. The CDR3 nucleotides are TGTGCCACCAGTGATTTGGGGGGGGCCGGGGCCAACGTCCTGACTTTC.

This clonotype was seen more than once but under ten times. V is TRBV29-1 and J is TRBJ1-1; a weak D match, TRBD1 (5 bases). Germline CDR1 SQVTM, CDR2 ANQGSEA. With 2 bases removed from V and 2 bases from J, the gap between germline ends came to 12 bases. CDR3 length: 14 residues. The CDR3: CSVERPGTNTEAFF. In DNA form, the CDR3 reads TGCAGCGTTGAAAGACCCGGGACTAACACTGAAGCTTTCTTT.

This chain links TRBV7-6 with TRBJ2-2, with D hard to call. This CDR3 contains 14 residues. Germline CDR1 SGHVS, CDR2 FNYEAQ. V was pared by 0 bases and J by 5 bases, with 7 bases between. In nucleotides, the CDR3 is TGTGCCAGCAGCTTAGCACGTAGAACCGGGGAGCTGTTTTTT. The encoded protein is CASSLARRTGELFF.

CDR3 sequence: CASALARADTQYF. The CDR3 DNA reads TGTGCCAGCGCCCTAGCCCGGGCAGATACGCAGTATTTT. The V gene is TRBV12-3 or TRBV12-4, the J gene TRBJ2-3; TRBD2 is a possible D gene (5 bases). The CDR3 runs 13 residues. V dropped 8 bases and J dropped 4 bases, with 13 bases sitting between them.

This clonotype was counted many times. Compared with germline, one end of the junction differs, possibly owing to a read error. The V gene is TRBV15, the J gene TRBJ1-5; the match to TRBD1 covers 7 bases. CDR3 length: 16 residues. CDR1 LNHNV and CDR2 YYDKDF come from the germline V gene (reference sequence). This chain's CDR3 is CATGRGNSLSNQPQHF. CDR3 bases: TGTGCCACCGGCAGGGGGAACTCTTTGAGTAATCAGCCCCAGCATTTT.

This clonotype was detected only a few times. V usage is TRBV20-1 and J usage is TRBJ2-2, with TRBD2 matching 12 bases. The V segment lost 0 bases and the J segment 4 bases; nucleotides outside the gene matches: 9. The CDR3 extends over 18 amino acids. Germline values: CDR1 DFQATT, CDR2 SNEGSKA (reference sequence). The CDR3 region has the DNA TGCAGTGCTAGAGACAGGCGGACTAGCGGGGCCCTCACCGGGGAGCTGTTTTTT. This codes for CSARDRRTSGALTGELFF.

This clonotype was seen only a few times. The rearrangement joins TRBV27 to TRBJ1-5, with D hard to call. The length of the CDR3 is 14 residues. V was trimmed by 4 bases and J by 4 bases, leaving 11 bases between them. Germline V gene sequence: CDR1 MNHEY, CDR2 SMNVEV (reference sequence). CDR3 sequence (DNA): TGTGCCAGCAGTTCCACGGTGGCAAATCAGCCCCAGCATTTT. It specifies CASSSTVANQPQHF.

This clonotype occurred a few times. The V gene is TRBV27, the J gene TRBJ2-7; perhaps TRBD1 as D (6 bases). The CDR3 sequence is 14 residues long. V was shortened by 1 base and J by 6 bases, with 13 bases between the two germline ends. Germline-derived CDR1 and CDR2 are MNHEY and SMNVEV (reference sequence). The CDR3 reads CASSLLGADFEQYF. CDR3 nucleotides: TGTGCCAGCAGTTTATTGGGGGCGGACTTCGAGCAGTACTTC.

The V gene is TRBV9, the J gene TRBJ2-1; the match to TRBD1 covers 7 bases. Germline V gene sequence: CDR1 SGDLS, CDR2 YYNGEE. The V gene end was trimmed by 7 bases and the J gene end by 2 bases; junction bases not matched to a gene: 9. CDR3 length: 15 amino acids. The CDR3 nucleotides are TGTGCCAGCTACCCGGGACAGCAAGCCTACAATGAGCAGTTCTTC. Residues: CASYPGQQAYNEQFF.

This rearrangement joins TRBV5-1 to TRBJ1-1, with a possible D match to TRBD1 (5 bases). This CDR3 comprises 15 residues. Germline lookup yields CDR1 SGHRS and CDR2 YFSETQ. V lost 0 bases and J 0 bases, leaving 9 bases between the germline ends. CDR3 coding DNA: TGCGCCAGCAGCTTGGGAACCAGGGTGAACACTGAAGCTTTCTTT. Translating gives CASSLGTRVNTEAFF.

In this sample, this clonotype turned up a few times. V is TRBV12-3 or TRBV12-4 and J is TRBJ1-4, with TRBD1 matching 7 bases. Trimming took 7 bases from V and 8 from J; bases not matched to a gene: 13. CDR3 size: 15 residues. The CDR3 DNA reads TGTGCCAGCAACGATCGCCGGGACAGCGGGGAAAAACTGTTTTTT. Residues: CASNDRRDSGEKLFF.

This chain connects TRBV4-2 to TRBJ2-7, with TRBD1 as a possible D gene (6 bases). Germline CDR1 LGHNA, CDR2 YNFKEQ. This CDR3 has 14 amino acids. The ends were cut back, 1 base at V and 1 base at J, with 8 bases in the middle. DNA for the CDR3: TGTGCCAGCAGCCAAGGGGACAATTCCTACGAGCAGTACTTC. Translation gives CASSQGDNSYEQYF.

The chain uses TRBV2 and TRBJ2-2; 7 bases match TRBD1. There are 14 residues in the CDR3. V trimming: 10 bases; J trimming: 5 bases; junction bases outside the gene matches: 10. Per the germline V gene, CDR1 is SNHLY and CDR2 is FYNNEI. The CDR3 loop reads CAIGQARGTGELFF. CDR3 sequence (DNA): TGTGCCATCGGACAGGCCAGGGGGACCGGGGAGCTGTTTTTT.